The 27 T cell receptor beta chains in this list originate from one sample, sequenced in a study of CD4 T cells in relation to SARS-CoV-2 and coronaviruses. For these TCRs, the target antigens are not known. CD4+ T cells from unexposed donors were obtained before the COVID-19 pandemic (2011-2018). CD4+ T cells were isolated from the cells after 10 days of culture. The method was immunoSEQ multiplex PCR; TCRdb's version includes in-frame clones alone and lacks a portion of them. This table has tens of thousands of clones, approximately 80% appearing once. Sequencing was carried out using CD4+ T cells from PBMCs, cultured in vitro. These receptors were obtained from a human donor in good health.

Only a few counts were recorded for this clone. The chain has TRBV9 and TRBJ1-1; 9 bases agree with TRBD1. This CDR3 spans 15 amino acids. Germline CDR1 is SGDLS and CDR2 is YYNGEE. After removal of 2 bases from V and 4 bases from J, the junction contained 6 bases not matched to a gene. Here the CDR3 DNA reads TGTGCCAGCAGCGTTTGGACAGGGGTGAGCACTGAAGCTTTCTTT. Encoded protein: CASSVWTGVSTEAFF. Supplemented by reference TRBV9 and TRBJ1-1, the full variable domain reads DSGVTQTPKHLITATGQRVTLRCSPRSGDLSVYWYQQSLDQGLQFLIQYYNGEERAKGNILERFSAQQFPDLHSELNLSSLELGDSALYFCASSVWTGVSTEAFFGQGTRLTVV.

V is TRBV5-6 and J is TRBJ2-3; TRBD2 might be the D (6 bases). The CDR3 runs to 15 residues. Trimming took off 4 bases at V and 3 bases at J, with 15 bases between the two ends. The germline CDR1 and CDR2 sequences are SGHDT and YYEEEE. CDR3 in DNA: TGTGCCAGCAGCCTGGGGCGGGGCGGGACAGATACGCAGTATTTT. Amino acid sequence: CASSLGRGGTDTQYF.

This chain joins TRBV2 and TRBJ2-5; possibly TRBD1 or TRBD2 for D (7 bases each). Germline V gene data show CDR1 as SNHLY and CDR2 as FYNNEI. The CDR3 sequence is 14 residues long. V dropped 10 bases and J dropped 5 bases, with 20 bases sitting between them. The DNA for the CDR3 is TGTGCCATCAGCCAGGGGGGGACGTGGGAGACCCAGTACTTC. This translates into CAISQGGTWETQYF.

The chain uses TRBV5-4 and TRBJ1-2; a weak D match, TRBD1 (6 bases). CDR3 length equals 17 residues. Trimming stripped 4 bases from V and 3 bases from J, with 22 bases between. Germline CDR1 reads SGHNT; CDR2 reads YYREEE (reference sequence). The CDR3 nucleotides read TGTGCCAGCAGCCGACCCGTTTACAGGGAACCAGACTATGGCTACACCTTC. Protein sequence: CASSRPVYREPDYGYTF. Together with reference TRBV5-4 and TRBJ1-2, the CDR3 gives the full variable domain: ETGVTQSPTHLIKTRGQQVTLRCSSQSGHNTVSWYQQALGQGPQFIFQYYREEENGRGNFPPRFSGLQFPNYSSELNVNALELDDSALYLCASSRPVYREPDYGYTFGSGTRLTVV.

The chain recombines TRBV12-3 or TRBV12-4 with TRBJ2-3; D is perhaps TRBD2 (5 bases). The CDR3 has 13 amino acids. V was clipped by 5 bases and J by 7 bases, with 13 bases between them. CDR3 DNA sequence: TGTGCCAGCAGTCTAACTAGGGCCAATACGCAGTATTTT. Its protein is CASSLTRANTQYF.

This chain connects TRBV9 to TRBJ2-3, with TRBD2 matching 9 bases. CDR1 and CDR2 from the germline V gene are SGDLS and YYNGEE. This CDR3 comprises 16 residues. With 3 bases clipped from V and 4 bases from J, the junction kept 9 bases outside the gene matches. The CDR3 coding sequence is TGTGCCAGCAGCGCTAGGCCAGCGGGGGGTCCAGATACGCAGTATTTT. Translation gives CASSARPAGGPDTQYF.

This sequence joins TRBV18 and TRBJ1-5; 8 positions match TRBD1. Trimming took 1 base from V and 6 from J; bases not matched to a gene: 2. Germline V gene data show CDR1 as KGHSH and CDR2 as LQKENI. This CDR3 region has 14 residues. CDR3 sequence (DNA): TGTGCCAGCTCACCACGACAGGGGTTTCAGCCCCAGCATTTT. This encodes CASSPRQGFQPQHF.

The chain combines TRBV7-8 with TRBJ2-1; maybe TRBD2 (7 bases). The V gene lost 4 bases and the J gene lost 4 bases, with 20 bases spanning the gap. Per the germline V gene, CDR1 is SGHVS and CDR2 is FQNEAQ. This CDR3 has 17 residues. CDR3 DNA: TGTGCCAGCAGCTCTGAGGGAGGGGGGCATCGATACAATGAGCAGTTCTTC. Protein: CASSSEGGGHRYNEQFF.

This rearrangement joins TRBV29-1 to TRBJ2-3, with D maybe TRBD1 (6 bases). The CDR3 extends over 12 amino acids. CDR1 SQVTM and CDR2 ANQGSEA come from the germline V gene. V was clipped by 4 bases and J by 6 bases, with 11 bases between them. CDR3 in DNA: TGCAGCGTTGGGCAGGGGCAGGATACGCAGTATTTT. Its translation is CSVGQGQDTQYF.

The chain uses TRBV4-3 and TRBJ1-5; possible D gene TRBD1, 5 bases. The germline V gene encodes CDR1 LGHNA and CDR2 YSLEER. The CDR3 covers 13 residues. V lost 0 bases and J lost 13, with 13 bases in between. CDR3: CASSQEGWGDQHF. In DNA, the CDR3 is TGCGCCAGCAGCCAAGAGGGATGGGGGGATCAGCATTTT.

V usage is TRBV5-4 and J usage is TRBJ1-2; 12 positions match TRBD1. The length of the CDR3 is 15 residues. CDR1 and CDR2 (germline): SGHNT, YYREEE (reference sequence). V lost 4 bases to trimming and J lost 3 bases; unmatched junction nucleotides: 4. The chain's CDR3 is CASSTGQGAHYGYTF. The CDR3 DNA sequence: TGTGCCAGCAGCACGGGACAGGGGGCCCACTATGGCTACACCTTC.

The chain joins TRBV6-9 to TRBJ2-2; TRBD1 matches 7 bases. Per germline, CDR1 MNHGY and CDR2 SVAAGI. The CDR3 is 16 residues long. V lost 2 bases and J lost 6; bases outside the gene matches: 9. CDR3 protein: CASSYLRGRVPGELFF. Written as DNA, the CDR3 is TGTGCCAGCAGTTATCTGAGGGGGCGAGTCCCCGGGGAGCTGTTTTTT.

This chain connects TRBV5-4 to TRBJ2-6; the match to TRBD1 covers 11 bases. V lost 4 bases to trimming and J lost 3 bases; unmatched junction nucleotides: 9. Germline CDR1 is SGHNT and CDR2 is YYREEE (reference sequence). The CDR3 runs to 18 residues. The CDR3 sequence is CASSEGDRGNRGANVLTF. The CDR3 bases are TGTGCCAGCAGCGAGGGGGACAGGGGGAATCGTGGGGCCAACGTCCTGACTTTC.

The gene calls are TRBV9 and TRBJ1-1; D is unclear. The germline V gene encodes CDR1 SGDLS and CDR2 YYNGEE. The V and J ends lost 2 bases and 1 base respectively, with 12 bases between them. CDR3 length equals 15 residues. The CDR3 sequence: CASSVASDPNTEAFF. The DNA for the CDR3 is TGTGCCAGCAGCGTGGCCTCAGACCCGAACACTGAAGCTTTCTTT.

The chain uses TRBV18 and TRBJ1-2; a weak D match, TRBD1 (5 bases). The V gene's germline CDR1 is KGHSH and CDR2 LQKENI. Between the trimmed V and J ends, which lost 6 bases and 0 bases, there was a span of 11 bases. The CDR3 runs to 14 residues. In DNA, the CDR3 is TGTGCCAGCTCTCAGGGAAATTCTAACTATGGCTACACCTTC. Residues: CASSQGNSNYGYTF. Combining the CDR3 with reference TRBV18 and TRBJ1-2 gives the whole variable domain NAGVMQNPRHLVRRRGQEARLRCSPMKGHSHVYWYRQLPEEGLKFMVYLQKENIIDESGMPKERFSAEFPKEGPSILRIQQVVRGDSAAYFCASSQGNSNYGYTFGSGTRLTVV.

The rearrangement links TRBV4-3 to TRBJ2-4; 8 nucleotides align to TRBD1. The CDR3 has 17 residues. Unmatched junction bases numbered 11, after V lost 0 bases and J lost 7 bases. Germline values: CDR1 LGHNA, CDR2 YSLEER. In DNA, the CDR3 is TGCGCCAGCAGCCAAGATTGGCAGGGGGCGAGCTTGAACATTCAGTACTTC. This encodes CASSQDWQGASLNIQYF.

V and J are TRBV5-1 and TRBJ2-7; tentative D call: TRBD1 (5 bases). Germline V gene sequence: CDR1 SGHRS, CDR2 YFSETQ. Trimming pared 0 bases from V and 2 bases from J, leaving 9 bases between. The CDR3 runs 14 residues. DNA of the CDR3: TGCGCCAGCAGCTTGGAGCCAGGGCCCTACGAGCAGTACTTC. Amino acids: CASSLEPGPYEQYF.

This rearrangement joins TRBV7-2 to TRBJ2-7; the D gene is possibly TRBD1 (5 bases). This CDR3 comprises 11 residues. Germline V gene sequence: CDR1 SGHTA, CDR2 FQGNSA. V lost 9 bases and J 7 bases, leaving 13 bases between the germline ends. The CDR3 nucleotides read TGTGCCAGTACCAGGGCGCGGGAGCAGTACTTC. Residues: CASTRAREQYF.

The V gene is TRBV9, the J gene TRBJ2-2; TRBD2 agrees at 14 bases. Per the germline V gene, CDR1 is SGDLS and CDR2 is YYNGEE. The CDR3 contains 18 residues. V lost 6 bases, J lost 7 bases, and 14 bases stayed unmatched. CDR3 nucleotide sequence: TGTGCCAGCACAGAAACAGGGACTAGCGGGAGAATGATCGGGGAGCTGTTTTTT. Its protein is CASTETGTSGRMIGELFF.

The chain is built from TRBV15 and TRBJ1-3; 7 nucleotides match TRBD1. The CDR3 contains 16 residues. Germline V gene lookup returns CDR1 LNHNV and CDR2 YYDKDF (reference sequence). Losses at the gene ends were 5 bases for V and 2 bases for J; bases not matched to a gene: 9. CDR3 in amino acids: CATSGGGTATGNTIYF. Written as DNA, the CDR3 is TGTGCCACCAGCGGAGGGGGCACGGCTACTGGAAACACCATATATTTT.

The chain has TRBV11-2 and TRBJ2-7; D tentatively reads TRBD1 or TRBD2 (5 bases each). V shed 1 base and J shed 3 bases, with 16 bases lying between them. The CDR3 extends over 16 amino acids. Germline CDR1 is SGHAT and CDR2 is FQNNGV. DNA for the CDR3: TGTGCCAGCAGCTTAGGTGTAGCCAGGGACGACTACGAGCAGTACTTC. Protein sequence: CASSLGVARDDYEQYF.

V gene TRBV3-1 (or the pseudogene TRBV3-2) combines with J gene TRBJ2-3; no definite D call. This CDR3 comprises 13 residues. Trimming took off 2 bases at V and 4 bases at J, with 7 bases between the two ends. Per the germline V gene, CDR1 is LGHDT and CDR2 is YNNKEL (reference sequence). The CDR3 sequence: CASSQLGSDTQYF. The CDR3, as DNA: TGTGCCAGCAGCCAACTAGGATCAGATACGCAGTATTTT.

The gene calls are TRBV6-6 and TRBJ2-5; 7 bases map to TRBD2. The CDR3 is 17 residues long. Germline CDR1 reads MNHNY; CDR2 reads SVGAGI (reference sequence). J lost 4 bases, V lost 5 bases, and 16 bases had no gene match. The CDR3 region is CASSRQGDRGGRETQYF. The CDR3 coding sequence is TGTGCCAGCAGTCGCCAAGGAGACAGAGGCGGGAGAGAGACCCAGTACTTC.

The rearrangement links TRBV19 to TRBJ1-5; 7 bases agree with TRBD1. The V and J ends lost 4 bases and 1 base, in that order; junction bases with no gene match: 1. The CDR3 totals 14 residues. The germline gives CDR1 LNHDA, CDR2 SQIVND (reference sequence). The CDR3 bases are TGTGCCAGTAGTACACAGGGGAGCAATCAGCCCCAGCATTTT. It encodes CASSTQGSNQPQHF.

The V call is TRBV5-1, the J call TRBJ1-4, with 7 nucleotides matching TRBD1. The V and J ends lost 7 bases and 8 bases, in that order; junction bases with no gene match: 17. The CDR3 runs 16 residues. The germline CDR1 and CDR2 sequences are SGHRS and YFSETQ. The DNA for the CDR3 is TGCGCCAGCGCTCACAATTCAGGGGGGGTATCCGAAAAACTGTTTTTT. This codes for CASAHNSGGVSEKLFF.

The chain carries TRBV2 and TRBJ2-3, with D possibly matching TRBD2 (5 bases). The CDR3 contains 16 residues. V lost 4 bases, J lost 0 bases, and 14 bases lay in between. From germline, CDR1 is SNHLY and CDR2 FYNNEI. CDR3 residues: CASSGGLLTSTDTQYF. CDR3 nucleotide sequence: TGTGCCAGCAGTGGCGGGCTCTTGACCAGCACAGATACGCAGTATTTT.

The chain uses TRBV7-2 and TRBJ2-3, with D unclear. The CDR3 sequence is 13 residues long. Germline CDR1 and CDR2: SGHTA and FQGNSA. V gave up 5 bases and J gave up 0 bases, with 6 bases separating them. CDR3 bases: TGTGCCAGCAGCATTCCTAGCACAGATACGCAGTATTTT. Translating it yields CASSIPSTDTQYF.